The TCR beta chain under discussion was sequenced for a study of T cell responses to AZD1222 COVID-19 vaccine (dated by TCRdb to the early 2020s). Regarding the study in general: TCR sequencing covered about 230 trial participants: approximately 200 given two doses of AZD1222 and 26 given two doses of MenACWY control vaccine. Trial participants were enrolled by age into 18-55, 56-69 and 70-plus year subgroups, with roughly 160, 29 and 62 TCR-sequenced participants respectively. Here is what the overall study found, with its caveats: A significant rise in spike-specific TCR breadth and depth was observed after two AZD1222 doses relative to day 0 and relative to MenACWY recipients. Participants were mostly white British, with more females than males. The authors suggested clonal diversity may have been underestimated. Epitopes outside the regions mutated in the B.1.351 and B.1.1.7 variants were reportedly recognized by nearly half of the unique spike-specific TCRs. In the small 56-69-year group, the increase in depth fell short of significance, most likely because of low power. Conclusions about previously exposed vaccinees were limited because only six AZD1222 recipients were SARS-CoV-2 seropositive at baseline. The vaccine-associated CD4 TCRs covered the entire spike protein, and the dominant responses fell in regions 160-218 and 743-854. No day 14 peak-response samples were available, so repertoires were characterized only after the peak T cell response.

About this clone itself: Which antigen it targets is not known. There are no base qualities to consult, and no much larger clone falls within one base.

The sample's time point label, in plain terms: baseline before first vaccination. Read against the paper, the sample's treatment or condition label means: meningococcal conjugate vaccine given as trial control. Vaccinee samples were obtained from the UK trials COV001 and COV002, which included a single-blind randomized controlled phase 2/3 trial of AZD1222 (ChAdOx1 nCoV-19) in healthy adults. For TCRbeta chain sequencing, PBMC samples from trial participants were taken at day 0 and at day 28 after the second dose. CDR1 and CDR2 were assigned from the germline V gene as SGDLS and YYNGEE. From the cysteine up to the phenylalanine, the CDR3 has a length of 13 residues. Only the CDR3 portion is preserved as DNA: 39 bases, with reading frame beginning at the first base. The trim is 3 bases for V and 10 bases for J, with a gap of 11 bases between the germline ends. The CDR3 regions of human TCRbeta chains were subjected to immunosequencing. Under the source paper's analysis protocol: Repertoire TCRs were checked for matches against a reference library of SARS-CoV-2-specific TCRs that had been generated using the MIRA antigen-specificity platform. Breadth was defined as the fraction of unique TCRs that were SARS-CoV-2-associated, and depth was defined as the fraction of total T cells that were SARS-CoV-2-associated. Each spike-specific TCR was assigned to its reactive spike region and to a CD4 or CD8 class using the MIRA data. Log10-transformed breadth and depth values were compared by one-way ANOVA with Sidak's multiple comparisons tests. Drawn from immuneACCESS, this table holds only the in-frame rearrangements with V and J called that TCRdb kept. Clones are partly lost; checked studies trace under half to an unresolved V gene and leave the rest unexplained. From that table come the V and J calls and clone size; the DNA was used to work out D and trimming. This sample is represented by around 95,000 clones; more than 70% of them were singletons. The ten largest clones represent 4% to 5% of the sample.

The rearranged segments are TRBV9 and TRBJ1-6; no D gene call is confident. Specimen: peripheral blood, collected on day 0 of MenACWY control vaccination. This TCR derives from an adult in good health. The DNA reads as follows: TGTGCCAGCAGCGCCAGGACTAAATCACCCCTCCACTTT. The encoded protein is CASSARTKSPLHF.